A single sample gave rise to the 8 T cell receptor beta chains below, sequenced in a study of OX40 agonist ivuxolimab in advanced cancers. Assay: immunoSEQ multiplex PCR; the TCRdb copy retains only in-frame clones and omits some. Among 48,000 or so clones listed, approximately 94% were seen once. The starting material was CD4+ or CD8+ T cells sorted from blood, obtained in a trial of the OX40 agonist ivuxolimab. Receptor source: an adult with an advanced solid tumor such as melanoma, head and neck, liver or kidney cancer.

The J gene is TRBJ1-5, the V gene TRBV4-3; D perhaps matches TRBD1 (5 bases). The germline gives CDR1 LGHNA, CDR2 YSLEER. The CDR3 loop spans 15 amino acids. V lost 2 bases and J 1 base, leaving 9 bases between the germline ends. CDR3 in amino acids: CASSQYRDSNQPQHF. Written as DNA, the CDR3 is TGCGCCAGCAGCCAATACCGGGACAGCAATCAGCCCCAGCATTTT.

The genes are TRBV4-1 and TRBJ1-6; 7 positions match TRBD1. CDR1 and CDR2 from the germline V gene are MGHRA and YSYEKL. V gave up 0 bases and J gave up 13 bases; unmatched junction bases: 6. This CDR3 comprises 14 residues. Here the CDR3 reads CASSQEGTASPLHF. The CDR3 bases are TGCGCCAGCAGCCAAGAGGGGACAGCAAGCCCCCTCCACTTT.

This rearrangement joins TRBV11-3 to TRBJ2-1, with D perhaps matching TRBD1 or TRBD2 (5 bases each). The CDR3 consists of 16 residues. Germline-derived CDR1 and CDR2 are SGHNT and YENEEA. The V and J ends lost 5 bases and 0 bases respectively, with 14 bases between them. CDR3 in amino acids: CASSGRDRSSYNEQFF. In DNA, the CDR3 is TGTGCCAGCAGCGGCCGGGACCGTAGCTCCTACAATGAGCAGTTCTTC. Together with reference TRBV11-3 and TRBJ2-1, the CDR3 gives the full variable domain: EAGVVQSPRYKIIEKKQPVAFWCNPISGHNTLYWYLQNLGQGPELLIRYENEEAVDDSQLPKDRFSAERLKGVDSTLKIQPAELGDSAVYLCASSGRDRSSYNEQFFGPGTRLTVL.

The gene calls are TRBV27 and TRBJ2-1; 8 bases are shared with TRBD2. This CDR3 spans 13 amino acids. Germline V gives CDR1 MNHEY, CDR2 SMNVEV (reference sequence). Trimming removed 8 bases from V and 9 bases from J; junction bases left unmatched: 9. CDR3 sequence: CASWLAGSGEQFF. DNA for the CDR3: TGTGCCAGCTGGCTAGCGGGCAGCGGTGAGCAGTTCTTC.

Written as DNA, the CDR3 is TGTGCCAGCAGCCAAGCCGGGACTCCTTCCTACGAGCAGTACTTC. This gives the protein CASSQAGTPSYEQYF. The J gene is TRBJ2-7, the V gene TRBV14; perhaps TRBD2 as D (6 bases). V lost 1 base and J lost 1, with 11 bases in between. This CDR3 contains 15 residues. Per germline, CDR1 SGHDN and CDR2 FVKESK.

The gene calls are TRBV6-5 and TRBJ2-1; 10 bases match TRBD2. CDR1 is MNHEY and CDR2 is SVGAGI in the germline V gene. Trimming took 5 bases from V and 9 from J; bases not matched to a gene: 10. This CDR3 is 15 amino acids long. The CDR3 reads CASSRPGLARSEQFF. CDR3 sequence (DNA): TGTGCCAGCAGTCGCCCGGGACTAGCGAGAAGTGAGCAGTTCTTC.

The chain joins TRBV6-1 to TRBJ2-3; 9 bases map to TRBD1. Looked up from germline, CDR1 is MNHNS and CDR2 is SASEGT. This CDR3 has 15 amino acids. The V gene end was trimmed by 4 bases and the J gene end by 4 bases; junction bases not matched to a gene: 6. The CDR3 DNA follows: TGTGCCAGCAGTGTGGGGACAGGGTTGGCAGATACGCAGTATTTT. It yields the protein CASSVGTGLADTQYF.

Only one count was recorded for this clone. The chain employs TRBV9 and TRBJ2-1; TRBD2 agrees at 8 bases. V lost 5 bases to trimming and J lost 8 bases; unmatched junction nucleotides: 9. CDR1 is SGDLS and CDR2 is YYNGEE in the germline V gene. The CDR3 runs 14 residues. CDR3: CASRGSGMLDEQFF. The CDR3 coding sequence is TGTGCCAGCAGGGGTAGCGGGATGCTCGATGAGCAGTTCTTC.